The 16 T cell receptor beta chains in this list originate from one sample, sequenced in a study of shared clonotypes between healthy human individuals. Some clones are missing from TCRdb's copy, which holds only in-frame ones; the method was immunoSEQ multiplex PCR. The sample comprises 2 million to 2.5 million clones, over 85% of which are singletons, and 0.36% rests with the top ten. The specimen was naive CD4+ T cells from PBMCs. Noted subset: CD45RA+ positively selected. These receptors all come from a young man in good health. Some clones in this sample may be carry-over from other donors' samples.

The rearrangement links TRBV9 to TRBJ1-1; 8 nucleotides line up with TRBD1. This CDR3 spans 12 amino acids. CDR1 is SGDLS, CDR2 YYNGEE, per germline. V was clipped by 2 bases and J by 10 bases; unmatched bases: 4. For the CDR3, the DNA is TGTGCCAGCAGCGTGGGGACAGGTGTAGCTTTCTTT. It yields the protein CASSVGTGVAFF.

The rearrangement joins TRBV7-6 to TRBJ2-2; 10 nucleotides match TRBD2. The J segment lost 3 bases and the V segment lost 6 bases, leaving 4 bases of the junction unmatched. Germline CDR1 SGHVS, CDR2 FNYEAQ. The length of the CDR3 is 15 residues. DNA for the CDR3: TGTGCCAGCAGGGGTAGCGGGAGGTACACCGGGGAGCTGTTTTTT. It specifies CASRGSGRYTGELFF.

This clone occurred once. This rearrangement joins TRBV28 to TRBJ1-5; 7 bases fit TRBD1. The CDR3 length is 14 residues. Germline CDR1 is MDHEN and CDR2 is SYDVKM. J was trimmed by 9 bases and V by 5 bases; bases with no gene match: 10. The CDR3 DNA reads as TGTGCCAGCAGTCCGCGGGACAGTCTGCGGCCCCAGCATTTT. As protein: CASSPRDSLRPQHF. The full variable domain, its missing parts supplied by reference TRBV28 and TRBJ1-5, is DVKVTQSSRYLVKRTGEKVFLECVQDMDHENMFWYRQDPGLGLRLIYFSYDVKMKEKGDIPEGYSVSREKKERFSLILESASTNQTSMYLCASSPRDSLRPQHFGDGTRLSIL.

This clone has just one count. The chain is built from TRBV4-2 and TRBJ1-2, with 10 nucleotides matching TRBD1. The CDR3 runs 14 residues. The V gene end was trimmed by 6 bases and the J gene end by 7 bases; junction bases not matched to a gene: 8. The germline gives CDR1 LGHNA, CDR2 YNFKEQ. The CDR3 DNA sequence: TGTGCCAGCAGTTCCCGGGACAGGGGCGCTGGCTACACCTTC. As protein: CASSSRDRGAGYTF.

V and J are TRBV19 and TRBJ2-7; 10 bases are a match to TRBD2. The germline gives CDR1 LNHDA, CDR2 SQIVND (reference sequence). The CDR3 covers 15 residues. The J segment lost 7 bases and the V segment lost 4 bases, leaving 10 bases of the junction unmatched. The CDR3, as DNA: TGTGCCAGTAGTACCCTAGCGGGAGCTTCGGGAGAGCAGTACTTC. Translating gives CASSTLAGASGEQYF.

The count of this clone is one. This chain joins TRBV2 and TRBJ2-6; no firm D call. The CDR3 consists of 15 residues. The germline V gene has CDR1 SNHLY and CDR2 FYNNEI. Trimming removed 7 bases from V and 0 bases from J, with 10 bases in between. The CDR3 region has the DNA TGTGCCAGCAACTCGAGGCTCTCTGGGGCCAACGTCCTGACTTTC. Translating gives CASNSRLSGANVLTF.

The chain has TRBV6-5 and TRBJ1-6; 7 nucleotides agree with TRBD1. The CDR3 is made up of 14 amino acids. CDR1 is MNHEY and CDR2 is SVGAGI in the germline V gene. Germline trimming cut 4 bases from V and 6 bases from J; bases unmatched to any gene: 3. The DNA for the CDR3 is TGTGCCAGCAGTTTGAGACAGGGTAATTCACCCCTCCACTTT. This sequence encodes CASSLRQGNSPLHF.

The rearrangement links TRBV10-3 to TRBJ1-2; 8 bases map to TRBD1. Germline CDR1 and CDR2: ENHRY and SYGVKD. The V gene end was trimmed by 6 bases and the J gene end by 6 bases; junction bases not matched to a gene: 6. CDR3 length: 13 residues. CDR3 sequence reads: CAISRQGSDGYTF. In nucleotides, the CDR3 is TGTGCCATCAGCAGACAGGGGTCGGATGGCTACACCTTC.

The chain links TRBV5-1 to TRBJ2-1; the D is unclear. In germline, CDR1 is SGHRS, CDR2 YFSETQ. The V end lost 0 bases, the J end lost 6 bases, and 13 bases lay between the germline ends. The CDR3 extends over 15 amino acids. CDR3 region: CASSLVPEPSNEQFF. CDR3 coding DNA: TGCGCCAGCAGCTTGGTCCCGGAACCGTCCAATGAGCAGTTCTTC.

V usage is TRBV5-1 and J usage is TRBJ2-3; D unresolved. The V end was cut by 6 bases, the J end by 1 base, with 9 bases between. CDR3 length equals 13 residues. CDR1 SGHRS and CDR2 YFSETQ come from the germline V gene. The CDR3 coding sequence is TGCGCCAGCATCGCCCAAGGCACAGATACGCAGTATTTT. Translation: CASIAQGTDTQYF.

This CDR3 is CASSSAGVAGYTF. In nucleotides, the CDR3 is TGCGCCAGCAGCTCTGCAGGGGTGGCTGGCTACACCTTC. V usage is TRBV5-1 and J usage is TRBJ1-2, with D perhaps TRBD1 (6 bases). V lost 3 bases, J lost 7 bases, and 13 bases lay in between. The CDR3 is made up of 13 amino acids. Germline V gives CDR1 SGHRS, CDR2 YFSETQ.

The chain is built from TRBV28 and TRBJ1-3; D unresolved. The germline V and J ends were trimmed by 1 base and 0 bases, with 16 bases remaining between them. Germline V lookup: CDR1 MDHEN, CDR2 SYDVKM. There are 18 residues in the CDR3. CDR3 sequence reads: CASSLFPYPIYSGNTIYF. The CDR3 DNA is TGTGCCAGCAGTTTATTCCCTTACCCTATTTACTCTGGAAACACCATATATTTT.

CDR3 DNA: TGTGCCTGGATGTCCGCCGGGGGTTTTGGAAACACCATATATTTT. It codes for CAWMSAGGFGNTIYF. The chain carries TRBV30 and TRBJ1-3; TRBD1 is a possible D gene (5 bases). V was pared by 4 bases and J by 3 bases, with 16 bases between. The CDR3 covers 15 residues. Looked up from germline, CDR1 is GTSNPN and CDR2 is SVGIG (reference sequence).

The chain's CDR3 is CASSLDQGNYEQYF. The CDR3 coding sequence is TGCGCCAGCAGCTTGGATCAGGGTAATTACGAGCAGTACTTC. The chain joins TRBV5-1 to TRBJ2-7; D may be TRBD1 (5 bases). Germline V lookup: CDR1 SGHRS, CDR2 YFSETQ. V was trimmed by 0 bases and J by 4 bases, leaving 11 bases between them. This CDR3 is 14 amino acids long.

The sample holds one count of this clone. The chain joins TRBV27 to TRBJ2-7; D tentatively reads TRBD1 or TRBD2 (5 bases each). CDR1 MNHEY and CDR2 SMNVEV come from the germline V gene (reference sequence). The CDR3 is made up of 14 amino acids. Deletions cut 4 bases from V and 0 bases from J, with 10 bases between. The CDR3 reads CASSSTGTSYEQYF. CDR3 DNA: TGTGCCAGCAGTTCTACCGGGACCTCCTACGAGCAGTACTTC.

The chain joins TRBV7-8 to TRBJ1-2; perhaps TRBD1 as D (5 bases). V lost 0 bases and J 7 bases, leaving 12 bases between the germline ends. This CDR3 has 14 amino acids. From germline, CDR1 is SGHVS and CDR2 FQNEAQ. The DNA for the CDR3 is TGTGCCAGCAGCTTAGCGCCACAGGTTGGTGGCTACACCTTC. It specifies CASSLAPQVGGYTF.